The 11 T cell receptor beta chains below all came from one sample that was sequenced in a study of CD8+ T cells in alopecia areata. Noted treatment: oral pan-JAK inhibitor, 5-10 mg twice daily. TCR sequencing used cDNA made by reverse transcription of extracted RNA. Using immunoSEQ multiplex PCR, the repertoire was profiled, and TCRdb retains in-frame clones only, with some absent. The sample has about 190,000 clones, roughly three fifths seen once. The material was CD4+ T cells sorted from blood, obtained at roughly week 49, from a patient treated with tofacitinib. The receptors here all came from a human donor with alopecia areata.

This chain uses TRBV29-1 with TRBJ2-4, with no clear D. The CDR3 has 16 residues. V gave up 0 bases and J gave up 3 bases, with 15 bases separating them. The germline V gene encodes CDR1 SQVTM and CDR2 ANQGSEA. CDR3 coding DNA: TGCAGCGTTGAAGATTGGAAAGGGTCGGGCAAAAACATTCAGTACTTC. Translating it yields CSVEDWKGSGKNIQYF.

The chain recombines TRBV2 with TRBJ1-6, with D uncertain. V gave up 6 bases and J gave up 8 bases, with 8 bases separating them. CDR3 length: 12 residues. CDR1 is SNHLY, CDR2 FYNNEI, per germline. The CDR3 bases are TGTGCCAGCAGCAGTGACGATTCACCCCTCCACTTT. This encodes CASSSDDSPLHF.

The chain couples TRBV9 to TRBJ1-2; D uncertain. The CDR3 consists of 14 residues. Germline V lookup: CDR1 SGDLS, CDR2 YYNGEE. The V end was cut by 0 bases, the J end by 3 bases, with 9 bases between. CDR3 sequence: CASSVDSSDYGYTF. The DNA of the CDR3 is TGTGCCAGCAGCGTAGACAGTTCGGACTATGGCTACACCTTC.

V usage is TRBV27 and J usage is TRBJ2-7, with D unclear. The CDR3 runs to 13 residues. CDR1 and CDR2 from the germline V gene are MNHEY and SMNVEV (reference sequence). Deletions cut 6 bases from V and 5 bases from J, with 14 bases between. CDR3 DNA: TGTGCCAGCAGCCTGGCAGTTCTCGACGAGCAGTACTTC. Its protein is CASSLAVLDEQYF.

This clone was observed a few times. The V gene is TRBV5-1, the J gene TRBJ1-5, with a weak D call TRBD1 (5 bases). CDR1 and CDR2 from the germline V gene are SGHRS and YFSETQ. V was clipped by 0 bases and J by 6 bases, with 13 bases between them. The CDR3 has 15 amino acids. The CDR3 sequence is CASSLGLGAGQPQHF. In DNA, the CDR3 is TGCGCCAGCAGCTTGGGGCTAGGGGCGGGTCAGCCCCAGCATTTT. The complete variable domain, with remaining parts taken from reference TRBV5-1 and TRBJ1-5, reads KAGVTQTPRYLIKTRGQQVTLSCSPISGHRSVSWYQQTPGQGLQFLFEYFSETQRNKGNFPGRFSGRQFSNSRSEMNVSTLELGDSALYLCASSLGLGAGQPQHFGDGTRLSIL.

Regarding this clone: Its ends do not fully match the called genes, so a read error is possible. The CDR3 region is CSVVGGLPGHTF. The CDR3 coding sequence is TGCAGCGTTGTTGGAGGGCTCCCTGGCCACACCTTC. The chain is built from TRBV29-1 and TRBJ1-2; D unclear. Germline-derived CDR1 and CDR2 are SQVTM and ANQGSEA. The CDR3 is 12 amino acids.

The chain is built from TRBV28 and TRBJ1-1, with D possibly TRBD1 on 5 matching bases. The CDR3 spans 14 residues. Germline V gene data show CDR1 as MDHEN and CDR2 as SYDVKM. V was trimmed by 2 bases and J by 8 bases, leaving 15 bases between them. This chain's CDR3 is CASSLDRGRPEAFF. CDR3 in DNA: TGTGCCAGCAGTTTAGATAGGGGCCGGCCCGAAGCTTTCTTT.

CDR3: CASSPRTVKNTEAFF. CDR3 in DNA: TGTGCCAGCAGCCCGAGGACAGTAAAGAACACTGAAGCTTTCTTT. The genes are TRBV7-2 and TRBJ1-1, with a weak D call TRBD1 (6 bases). Trimming stripped 5 bases from V and 1 base from J, with 14 bases between. The CDR3 extends over 15 amino acids. The germline CDR1 and CDR2 sequences are SGHTA and FQGNSA.

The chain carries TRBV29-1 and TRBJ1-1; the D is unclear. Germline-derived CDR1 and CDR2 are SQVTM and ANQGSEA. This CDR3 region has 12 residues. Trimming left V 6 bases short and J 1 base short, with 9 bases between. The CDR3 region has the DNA TGCAGCGTCAAATGGGCGAACACTGAAGCTTTCTTT. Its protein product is CSVKWANTEAFF.

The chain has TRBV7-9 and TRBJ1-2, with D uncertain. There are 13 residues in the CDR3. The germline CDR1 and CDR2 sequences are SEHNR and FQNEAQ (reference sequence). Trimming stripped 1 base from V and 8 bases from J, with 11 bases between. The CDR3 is CASSLVGLEGYTF. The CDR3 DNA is TGTGCCAGCAGCTTAGTGGGATTGGAAGGCTACACCTTC.

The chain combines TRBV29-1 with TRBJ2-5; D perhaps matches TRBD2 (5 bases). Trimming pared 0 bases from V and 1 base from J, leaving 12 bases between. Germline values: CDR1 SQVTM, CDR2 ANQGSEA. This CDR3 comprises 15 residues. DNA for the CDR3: TGCAGCGTTGAAGATAGGGAGAGATTCCAAGAGACCCAGTACTTC. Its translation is CSVEDRERFQETQYF.